This TCR beta chain derives from a study of shared clonotypes between healthy human individuals. The overall study: There were three CD4 naive, three CD4 memory, two CD8 naive and one CD8 memory plates per donor.

CDR1 MNHEY and CDR2 SVGAGI come from the germline V gene. Trimming removed 6 bases from V and 10 bases from J, with 19 bases in between. The CDR3 has 14 residues. Assay runs were performed at deep level. Replicate PCRs from sorted subsets contained approximately 190 ng DNA, which is tens of thousands of T cell genomes. Method: immunoSEQ multiplex PCR; TCRdb's copy keeps in-frame clones and lacks some. The table records millions of clones, around nine tenths of them present only once. Everyone who donated was a Caucasian adult who lived in Nashville, Tennessee. This clonotype was sampled from a man aged 18 to 30 in good health. Sequencing input: naive CD4+ T cells sorted from blood. Subset noted: CD45RA+ positively selected. The chain combines TRBV6-5 with TRBJ2-1; possibly TRBD2 for D (5 bases). The CDR3 here is CASSRSLGFGEQFF. The CDR3 coding sequence is TGTGCCAGCAGCCGATCACTAGGATTTGGGGAGCAGTTCTTC.